The clone carrying this TCR beta chain has at least ten counts. Its matching antigen is unknown. Trimming shortened V by 5 bases and J by 3 bases, and 8 bases separated the two germline ends. The germline CDR1 and CDR2 sequences are SGHVS and FQNEAQ. The CDR3 spans 14 residues. These data belong to a study of T cell responses to AZD1222 COVID-19 vaccine. Produced via immunoSEQ multiplex PCR; TCRdb's table is partial and in-frame only. The sample consists of about 79,000 clones, approximately 80% of them appearing once. Study-level points and caveats: Donor demographics were predominantly white British with a female majority; clonal diversity may be underestimated. Baseline serology detected seropositivity in only six AZD1222 recipients.

The chain combines TRBV7-8 with TRBJ1-6; D unresolved. This specimen was peripheral blood, taken on day 0 of AZD1222 vaccination. The TCR originated in an adult in good health. CDR3 sequence (DNA): TGTGCCAGCAGCCAACAGTACTATAATTCACCCCTCCACTTT. Residues: CASSQQYYNSPLHF.